The entry below describes one T cell receptor beta chain. This clonotype was observed a handful of times. Its antigen has not been determined. No qualities accompany the bases; no much larger clone lies one base away. These data are taken from a study of blood T cells in healthy people across ages (dated by TCRdb to between 2015 and 2017). Broadly, across the study: In model experiments, template switching captured roughly one uniquely barcoded TCR beta cDNA molecule for every two T cells. For two donors (one aged 18 to 30 and one aged 80 or older), the study analyzed two additional independent replicas of 1 million unique cDNA reads from the same blood draw. Donors of different ages were randomly distributed across sequencing lanes to avoid experimental bias. Age-related changes in TCR beta repertoire diversity were measured in the study by deep sequencing normalized with unique cDNA molecular identifiers. Four age groups were formed from the donors: young (average about 15 years), middle-aged (around 40), aged (around 68) and long-lived (roughly 88). General conclusions and limits of the study: There was a strong correlation between observed TCR beta diversity and the percentage of naive T cells measured by flow cytometry. Total diversity estimates from one million sequenced T cells were considered lower bounds and underestimates. As age increased, observed TCR beta diversity per million T cells dropped in a roughly linear way, and a significant reduction was already evident by age 40. Because donor CMV infection status was unknown, age-related changes in expanded clonotypes were potentially confounded. The long-lived group showed more naive CD4+ T cells, fewer expanded clones and increased TCR diversity than the aged group, suggesting age selection. Since profiling was done on bulk unsorted PBMCs, naive and antigen-experienced compartments could not be conclusively compared.

The donors were about 40 Caucasian individuals from Russia, aged roughly 6 to 100 years, who were systemically healthy. Approximately 11 milliliters of peripheral blood were drawn from each donor into EDTA-treated Vacutainer tubes. PBMCs were isolated by Ficoll-Paque density-gradient centrifugation, with at least 7 million obtained per sample. Total RNA was extracted from PBMCs with Trizol reagent, with at least 6 micrograms obtained per sample. Naive CD45RAhigh/CD27high T cell percentages were measured by flow cytometry on a PBMC aliquot from every donor. The method was 5' RACE. TCRdb lists the instrument as Illumina HiSeq 2500. The second PCR ran for roughly 6 to 11 cycles and used a J-beta primer mix along with a sample-barcoded 5' primer. A template-switch 5' adaptor carrying 12 random nucleotides introduced a unique molecular identifier onto each TCR beta cDNA molecule. Each sample yielded at least 3 million CDR3-containing paired-end reads. First-strand cDNA was synthesized from all RNA with the Mint cDNA synthesis kit, primed by a TRBC-specific oligonucleotide. Following uracil-DNA glycosylase treatment, all cDNA underwent a first 18-cycle PCR with the universal primers M1SS and BC2_uni_R. In the original analysis: For normalization, 1 million high-quality reads were randomly selected from each sample, with every read carrying a distinct molecular identifier. Instead of being binned into consensus sequences, reads that shared molecular identifiers were thrown out. MiTCR, set to a Q25 quality threshold and the strictest error-elimination algorithm, was used for CDR3 identification, clonotype clustering and error correction. A nonparametric unseen species model using Euler transformation provided a lower-bound estimate of total TCR beta diversity. Using fastp trimming at Q25 and MiXCR clonotype assembly, TCRdb reanalyzed the public sequencing data and kept in-frame beta chains. Rows are combined by CDR3 protein, so each entry shows the most common genes and DNA. TCRdb, not the authors, supplied the V and J calls. The table for this sample lists about 680,000 distinct CDR3 sequences; roughly 49% of them were counted only once. 25% to 35% of the sample comes from the top ten.

The CDR3 covers 19 residues, taking in both the cysteine and the phenylalanine. CDR3 DNA is the only sequence kept; it has 57 bases, read in frame from the first base. The germline V gene (reference sequence) gives CDR1 as DFQATT and CDR2 as SNEGSKA. The chain couples TRBV20-1 to TRBJ2-1, with 7 bases aligning to TRBD2. The end of the DNA aligns better with TRBJ2-7, so the J call may be wrong. The TCR sequence derives from a woman in her sixties or seventies in good health. Sequenced input: blood. The DNA is TGCAGTGCTAGGGACATCGTCCAGATCGGGAGGATCGGAGACAATGAGCAGTACTTC. Its protein reads: CSARDIVQIGRIGDNEQYF.